The clone carrying this TCR beta chain came up many times. One end of the junction does not line up with germline, which may come from a read error. This sample was included in a study of neurological immune-mediated disorders. Time point: technical triplicate 1. The cDNA was generated by 5'RACE with 10-nucleotide random UMIs. The output of every sequencing run exceeded 160 million TCR-beta sequences, derived from 15-18 subjects. From the 5' RACE reads, TCRdb called clonotypes with MiXCR, one entry per CDR3 protein. The data hold about 38,000 distinct CDR3 sequences, with 11% observed a single time. Sequenced material: PBMCs. The receptor comes from a man between 60 and 75 years old with HTLV-1-associated myelopathy (HAM/TSP).

CDR3 bases: TGTGCCAGCGGGAACTCCGGGGAGCTGTTTTTT. It encodes CASGNSGELFF. This rearrangement joins TRBV2 to TRBJ2-2, with no clear D. This CDR3 has 11 amino acids. CDR1 and CDR2 from the germline V gene are SNHLY and FYNNEI.